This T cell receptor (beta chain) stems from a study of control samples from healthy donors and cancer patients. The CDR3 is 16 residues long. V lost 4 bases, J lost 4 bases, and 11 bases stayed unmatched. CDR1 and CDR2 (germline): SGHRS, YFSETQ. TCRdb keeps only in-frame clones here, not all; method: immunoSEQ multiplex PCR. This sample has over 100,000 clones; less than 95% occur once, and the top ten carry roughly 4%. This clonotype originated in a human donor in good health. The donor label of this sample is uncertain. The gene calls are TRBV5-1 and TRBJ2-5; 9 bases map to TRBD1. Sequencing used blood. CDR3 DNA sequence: TGCGCCAGCAGCATCTGGACAGGGGCCATCGGAGAGACCCAGTACTTC. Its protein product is CASSIWTGAIGETQYF.